This T cell receptor (beta chain) was captured by sequencing in a study of identical twins. This clonotype was observed a handful of times. The antigen is unknown. General study points: Beta clonotypes that were abundant in cord blood contained fewer insertions, a pattern absent from memory repertoires.

TCRdb redid the calling of the 5' RACE reads with MiXCR, one entry per CDR3 protein. Among roughly 720,000 distinct CDR3 sequences listed, roughly 18% were seen once. The CDR3 sequence is 17 residues long. CDR1 is SEHNR and CDR2 is FQNEAQ in the germline V gene (reference sequence). V lost 5 bases, J lost 8 bases, and 17 bases stayed unmatched. Separately, the same data were catalogued under a study of T cells expressing NK-cell markers. Per that paper: All TCR beta repertoires analysed originated from sorted CD3+CD56+NKG2C+, CD3+CD56+NKG2C- and CD3+CD56-NKG2C+ T cells.

The sequencing input was PBMCs. The gene calls are TRBV7-9 and TRBJ2-1, with 8 bases that match TRBD1. This TCR came from a woman aged 18-30 years in good health. The CDR3 bases are TGTGCCAGCAGCGCCCAGGGGGCGCTGGGGGATGGGTATGAGCAGTTCTTC. Translating it yields CASSAQGALGDGYEQFF.